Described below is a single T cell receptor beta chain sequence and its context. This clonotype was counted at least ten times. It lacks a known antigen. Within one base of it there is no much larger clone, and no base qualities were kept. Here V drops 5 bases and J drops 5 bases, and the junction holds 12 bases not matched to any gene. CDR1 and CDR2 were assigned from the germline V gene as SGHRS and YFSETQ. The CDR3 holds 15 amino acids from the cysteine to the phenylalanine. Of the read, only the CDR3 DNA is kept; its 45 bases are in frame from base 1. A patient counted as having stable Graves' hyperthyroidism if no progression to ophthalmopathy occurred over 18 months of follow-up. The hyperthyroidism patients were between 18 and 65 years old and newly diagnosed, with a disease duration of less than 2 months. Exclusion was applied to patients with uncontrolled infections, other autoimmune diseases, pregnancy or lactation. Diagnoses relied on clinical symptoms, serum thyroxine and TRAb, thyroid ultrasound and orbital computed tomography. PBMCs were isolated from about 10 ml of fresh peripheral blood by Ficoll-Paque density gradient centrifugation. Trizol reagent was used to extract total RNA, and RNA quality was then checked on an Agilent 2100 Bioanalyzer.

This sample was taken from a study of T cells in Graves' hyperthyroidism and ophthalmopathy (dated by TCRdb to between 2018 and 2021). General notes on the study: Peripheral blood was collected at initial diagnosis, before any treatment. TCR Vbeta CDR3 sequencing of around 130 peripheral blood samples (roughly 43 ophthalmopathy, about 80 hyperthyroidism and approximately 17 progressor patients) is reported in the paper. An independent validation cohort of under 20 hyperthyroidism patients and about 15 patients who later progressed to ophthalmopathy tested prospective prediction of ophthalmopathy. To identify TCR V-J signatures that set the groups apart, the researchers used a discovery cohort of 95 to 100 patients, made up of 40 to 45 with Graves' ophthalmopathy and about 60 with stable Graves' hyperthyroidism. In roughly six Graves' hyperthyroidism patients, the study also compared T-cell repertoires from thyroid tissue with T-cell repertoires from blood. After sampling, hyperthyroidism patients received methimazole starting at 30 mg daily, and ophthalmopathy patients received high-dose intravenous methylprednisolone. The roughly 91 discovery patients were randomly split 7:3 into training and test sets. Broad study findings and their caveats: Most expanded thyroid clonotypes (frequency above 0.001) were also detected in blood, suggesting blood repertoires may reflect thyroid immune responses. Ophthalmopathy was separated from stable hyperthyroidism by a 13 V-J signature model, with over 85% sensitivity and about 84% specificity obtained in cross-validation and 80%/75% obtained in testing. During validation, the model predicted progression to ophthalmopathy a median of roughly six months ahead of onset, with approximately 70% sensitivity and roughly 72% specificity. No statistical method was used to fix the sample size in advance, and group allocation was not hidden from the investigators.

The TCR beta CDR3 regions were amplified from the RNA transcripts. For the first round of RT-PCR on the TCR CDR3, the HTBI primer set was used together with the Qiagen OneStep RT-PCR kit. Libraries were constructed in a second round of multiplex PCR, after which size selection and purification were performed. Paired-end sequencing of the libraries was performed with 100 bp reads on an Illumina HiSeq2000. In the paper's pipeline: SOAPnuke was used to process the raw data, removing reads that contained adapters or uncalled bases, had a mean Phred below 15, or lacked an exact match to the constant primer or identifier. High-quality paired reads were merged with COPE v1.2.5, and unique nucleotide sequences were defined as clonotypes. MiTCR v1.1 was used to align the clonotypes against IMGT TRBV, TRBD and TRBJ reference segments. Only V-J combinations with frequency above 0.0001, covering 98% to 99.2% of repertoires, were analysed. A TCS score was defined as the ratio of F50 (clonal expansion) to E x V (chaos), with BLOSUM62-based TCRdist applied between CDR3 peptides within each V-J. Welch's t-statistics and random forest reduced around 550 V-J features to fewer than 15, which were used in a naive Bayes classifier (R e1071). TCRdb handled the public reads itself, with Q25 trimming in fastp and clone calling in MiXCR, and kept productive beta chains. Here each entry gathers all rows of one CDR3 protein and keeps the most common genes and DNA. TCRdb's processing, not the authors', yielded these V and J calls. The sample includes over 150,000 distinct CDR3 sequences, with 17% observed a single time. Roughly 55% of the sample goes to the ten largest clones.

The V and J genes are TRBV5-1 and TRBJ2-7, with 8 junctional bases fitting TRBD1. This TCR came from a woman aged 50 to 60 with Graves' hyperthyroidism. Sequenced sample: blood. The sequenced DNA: TGCGCCAGCAGTTACCCGGACAGGGCGTTTGACGAGCAGTACTTC. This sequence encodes CASSYPDRAFDEQYF.